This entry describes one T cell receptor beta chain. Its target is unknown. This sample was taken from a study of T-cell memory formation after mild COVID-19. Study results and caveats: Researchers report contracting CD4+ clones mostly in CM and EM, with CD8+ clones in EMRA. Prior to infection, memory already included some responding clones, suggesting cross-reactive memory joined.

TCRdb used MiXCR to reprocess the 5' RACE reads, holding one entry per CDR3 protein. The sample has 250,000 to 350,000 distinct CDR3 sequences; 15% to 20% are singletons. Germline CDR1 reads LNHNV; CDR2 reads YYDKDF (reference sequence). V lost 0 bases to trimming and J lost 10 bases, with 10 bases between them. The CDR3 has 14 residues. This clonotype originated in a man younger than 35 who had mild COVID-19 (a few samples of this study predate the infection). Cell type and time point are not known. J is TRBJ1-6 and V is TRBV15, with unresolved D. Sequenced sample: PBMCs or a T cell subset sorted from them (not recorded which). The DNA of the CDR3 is TGTGCCACCAGCAGAGACTATACCGGATCACCCCTCCACTTT. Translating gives CATSRDYTGSPLHF.